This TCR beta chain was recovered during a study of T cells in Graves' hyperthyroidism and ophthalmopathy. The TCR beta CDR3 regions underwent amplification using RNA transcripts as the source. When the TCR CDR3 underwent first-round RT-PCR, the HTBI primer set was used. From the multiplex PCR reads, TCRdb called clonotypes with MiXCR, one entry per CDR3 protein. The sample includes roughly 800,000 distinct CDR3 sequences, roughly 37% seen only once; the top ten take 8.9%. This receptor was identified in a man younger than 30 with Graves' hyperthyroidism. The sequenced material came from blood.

The CDR3 DNA reads as TGCAGCAGCCCAGGACAGGGGAGGGAGCCCCAGCATTTT. It is translated as CSSPGQGREPQHF. The chain joins TRBV29-1 to TRBJ1-5, with 9 bases aligning to TRBD1. Per germline, CDR1 SQVTM and CDR2 ANQGSEA. V shed 8 bases, J shed 8 bases, and the junction held 10 bases outside the gene matches. The CDR3 runs 13 residues.